This T cell receptor (beta chain) stems from a study of blood T cell repertoires in COVID-19. Study details: Collection of acute and convalescent COVID-19 samples took place in the United States, Italy and Spain.

The age range of participants was 18 to 89 years, with residence in about two dozen US areas. Clinical history reported by participants formed the basis on which cohorts were assigned. Germline CDR1 and CDR2: SGHRS and YFSETQ. The CDR3 sequence is 15 residues long. Trimming took off 4 bases at V and 0 bases at J, with 13 bases between the two ends. Study processing details: Reference gene primers were amplified, and this amplification served to estimate nucleated cell counts. Clones were sequenced by immunoSEQ multiplex PCR, and TCRdb holds only the in-frame ones, with some missing. The DNA gave D and trimming, while V, J and clone size come from that table. The profile shows hundreds of thousands of clones, about 80% of them singletons.

The V and J genes are TRBV5-1 and TRBJ1-1, with D possibly matching TRBD1 (6 bases). The sequence was obtained from a woman aged 35 to 49 who had been exposed to COVID-19. The sequencing sample was made of PBMCs or T cells enriched from blood (not recorded which). The CDR3 loop reads CASSVRWDMNTEAFF. As DNA, the CDR3 is TGCGCCAGCAGCGTTAGGTGGGACATGAACACTGAAGCTTTCTTT.